These 21 T cell receptor beta chains share one sample of origin, sequenced in a study of OX40 agonist ivuxolimab in advanced cancers. Libraries were prepared by immunoSEQ multiplex PCR; TCRdb keeps only in-frame clonotypes and omits some of them. The sample contains about 62,000 clones, nearly 90% of which appear only once. The source was CD4+ or CD8+ T cells sorted from blood, collected in a trial of the OX40 agonist ivuxolimab. The receptors shown here come from an adult with an advanced solid tumor such as melanoma, head and neck, liver or kidney cancer.

The chain is built from TRBV10-2 and TRBJ1-1; TRBD1 agrees at 9 bases. Per the germline V gene, CDR1 is WSHSY and CDR2 is SAAADI. The V segment lost 4 bases and the J segment 2 bases; nucleotides outside the gene matches: 2. The CDR3 spans 14 residues. The CDR3: CASSVDRGNTEAFF. The CDR3 DNA reads as TGCGCCAGCAGTGTGGACAGGGGCAACACTGAAGCTTTCTTT.

The V and J genes are TRBV5-1 and TRBJ2-7; no clear D gene. The germline V and J ends were trimmed by 4 bases and 0 bases, with 14 bases remaining between them. The CDR3 totals 15 residues. CDR1 is SGHRS, CDR2 YFSETQ, per germline. CDR3 DNA sequence: TGCGCCAGCAGCCCGGTAGACGGATCCTCCTACGAGCAGTACTTC. Residues: CASSPVDGSSYEQYF. Looking up the rest from reference TRBV5-1 and TRBJ2-7 gives the full variable domain: KAGVTQTPRYLIKTRGQQVTLSCSPISGHRSVSWYQQTPGQGLQFLFEYFSETQRNKGNFPGRFSGRQFSNSRSEMNVSTLELGDSALYLCASSPVDGSSYEQYFGPGTRLTVT.

The rearrangement joins TRBV27 to TRBJ2-7; D remains ambiguous. CDR1 and CDR2 from the germline V gene are MNHEY and SMNVEV (reference sequence). This CDR3 has 15 amino acids. Deletions cut 2 bases from V and 0 bases from J, with 11 bases between. In DNA form, the CDR3 reads TGTGCCAGCAGTTTAACCGCCCTTTCCTCCTACGAGCAGTACTTC. It yields the protein CASSLTALSSYEQYF.

As for this clone: The junction shows a germline mismatch at one end, possibly a read error. The chain joins TRBV7-7 to TRBJ2-3; 11 bases are shared with TRBD2. Germline CDR1 reads SSHAT; CDR2 reads FNYEAQ (reference sequence). This CDR3 has 15 amino acids. DNA of the CDR3: TGTGCTAGCAGCCGGGGACTAGCGGGCACAGATACGCAGTATTTT. Residues: CASSRGLAGTDTQYF.

This chain joins TRBV15 and TRBJ2-5, with D possibly TRBD2 on 7 matching bases. Germline V gives CDR1 LNHNV, CDR2 YYDKDF (reference sequence). The CDR3 length is 15 residues. Trimming pared 3 bases from V and 0 bases from J, leaving 11 bases between. The CDR3 DNA follows: TGTGCCACCAGCAGGGGGGGGGCGGACCAAGAGACCCAGTACTTC. It yields the protein CATSRGGADQETQYF. Combining the CDR3 with reference TRBV15 and TRBJ2-5 gives the whole variable domain DAMVIQNPRYQVTQFGKPVTLSCSQTLNHNVMYWYQQKSSQAPKLLFHYYDKDFNNEADTPDNFQSRRPNTSFCFLDIRSPGLGDTAMYLCATSRGGADQETQYFGPGTRLLVL.

This chain joins TRBV5-6 and TRBJ2-3; 12 bases map to TRBD2. Germline CDR1 is SGHDT and CDR2 is YYEEEE. J gave up 4 bases and V 4 bases, and 7 bases lay outside the gene matches. This CDR3 has 16 residues. CDR3 residues: CASSLPGLAGPDTQYF. In DNA, the CDR3 is TGTGCCAGCAGCCTTCCCGGACTAGCGGGACCAGATACGCAGTATTTT.

The genes are TRBV19 and TRBJ2-2, with no clear D. Trimming cost V 6 bases and J 0 bases, with 8 bases left between them. The CDR3 loop spans 14 amino acids. The germline CDR1 and CDR2 sequences are LNHDA and SQIVND (reference sequence). The CDR3 sequence is CASSLNTNTGELFF. As DNA, the CDR3 is TGTGCCAGTAGCTTGAACACGAACACCGGGGAGCTGTTTTTT.

This chain links TRBV2 with TRBJ1-1; unclear D gene. Germline lookup yields CDR1 SNHLY and CDR2 FYNNEI. This CDR3 has 13 residues. Trimming stripped 11 bases from V and 0 bases from J, with 13 bases between. The CDR3: CAGVPPLNTEAFF. CDR3 DNA sequence: TGTGCCGGTGTCCCCCCTTTGAACACTGAAGCTTTCTTT.

The sample holds one count of this clone. This chain uses TRBV25-1 with TRBJ2-2, with 10 bases matching TRBD1. CDR1 is MGHDK and CDR2 is SYGVNS in the germline V gene. J lost 5 bases, V lost 3 bases, and 6 bases had no gene match. The CDR3 is 16 residues long. The CDR3 here is CASSDLGDRGTGELFF. CDR3 in DNA: TGTGCCAGCAGTGACCTGGGGGACAGGGGTACCGGGGAGCTGTTTTTT.

The chain links TRBV5-1 to TRBJ2-2; no reliable D call. Germline-derived CDR1 and CDR2 are SGHRS and YFSETQ. The CDR3 spans 15 residues. V lost 4 bases, J lost 3 bases, and 13 bases lay in between. CDR3 nucleotides: TGCGCCAGCAGCCGAGGTAACACCTACACCGGGGAGCTGTTTTTT. Encoded protein: CASSRGNTYTGELFF.

The chain recombines TRBV10-3 with TRBJ1-2; TRBD1 matches 10 bases. Per the germline V gene, CDR1 is ENHRY and CDR2 is SYGVKD. This CDR3 comprises 15 residues. The junction had 4 bases not matched to a gene; V was cut back by 5 bases and J by 1 base. The CDR3 sequence: CAISSRTGGNYGYTF. CDR3 bases: TGTGCCATCAGTTCAAGGACAGGGGGTAACTATGGCTACACCTTC.

This clone came up once. The chain uses TRBV5-1 and TRBJ1-2; tentative D call: TRBD1 (6 bases). V lost 4 bases and J 0 bases, leaving 10 bases between the germline ends. CDR3 length: 14 residues. Germline-derived CDR1 and CDR2 are SGHRS and YFSETQ. The CDR3 is CASSVQGANYGYTF. CDR3 sequence (DNA): TGCGCCAGCAGCGTACAGGGAGCTAACTATGGCTACACCTTC.

The rearrangement links TRBV19 to TRBJ2-7; D may be TRBD2 (5 bases). Germline V lookup: CDR1 LNHDA, CDR2 SQIVND (reference sequence). The germline V and J ends were trimmed by 6 bases and 1 base, with 13 bases remaining between them. The CDR3 has 14 amino acids. In DNA form, the CDR3 reads TGTGCCAGTAGCCTGACGGGGATTTCCTACGAGCAGTACTTC. Amino acids: CASSLTGISYEQYF.

The gene calls are TRBV4-3 and TRBJ1-1; D is possibly TRBD1 (5 bases). V lost 0 bases and J lost 10, with 12 bases in between. CDR3 size: 13 residues. Germline assignment: CDR1 LGHNA and CDR2 YSLEER. In DNA, the CDR3 is TGCGCCAGCAGCCAAGATAGACAGTACGGAGCTTTCTTT. Encoded protein: CASSQDRQYGAFF.

This rearrangement joins TRBV27 to TRBJ2-1; TRBD2 agrees at 7 bases. V was clipped by 6 bases and J by 0 bases; unmatched bases: 5. From germline, CDR1 is MNHEY and CDR2 SMNVEV (reference sequence). This CDR3 has 15 amino acids. CDR3 residues: CASRFGDYSYNEQFF. The CDR3 DNA follows: TGTGCCAGCAGATTTGGGGACTACTCCTACAATGAGCAGTTCTTC.

V is TRBV7-8 and J is TRBJ1-4; D may be TRBD1 (5 bases). Germline V gene lookup returns CDR1 SGHVS and CDR2 FQNEAQ. The CDR3 length is 13 residues. Trimming took 5 bases from V and 4 from J, leaving 8 bases between them. CDR3 sequence: CASSRGFNEKLFF. In DNA, the CDR3 is TGTGCCAGCAGCCGGGGGTTTAATGAAAAACTGTTTTTT.

This chain links TRBV11-3 with TRBJ2-1; D is tentatively TRBD1 or TRBD2 (5 bases each). The CDR3 spans 12 residues. V was trimmed by 5 bases and J by 10 bases, leaving 12 bases between them. Germline V gives CDR1 SGHNT, CDR2 YENEEA. The CDR3 protein is CASSPGGDEQFF. DNA for the CDR3: TGTGCCAGCAGCCCTGGGGGAGACGAGCAGTTCTTC.

The chain employs TRBV6-5 and TRBJ2-1; 8 bases fit TRBD2. After removal of 6 bases from V and 10 bases from J, the junction contained 14 bases not matched to a gene. This CDR3 is 15 amino acids long. CDR1 and CDR2 from the germline V gene are MNHEY and SVGAGI. CDR3 protein: CASSPLGLDLEEQFF. CDR3 sequence (DNA): TGTGCCAGCAGCCCTTTGGGACTAGATCTTGAAGAGCAGTTCTTC.

The V call is TRBV4-3, the J call TRBJ1-6; TRBD1 might be the D (6 bases). CDR1 and CDR2 (germline): LGHNA, YSLEER. CDR3 length equals 15 residues. V lost 1 base and J lost 7, with 11 bases in between. CDR3 sequence (DNA): TGCGCCAGCAGCCAAGGGCAGGGACAAAATTCACCCCTCCACTTT. Its protein is CASSQGQGQNSPLHF.

The chain carries TRBV18 and TRBJ2-5; the match to TRBD2 covers 10 bases. V lost 3 bases, J lost 3 bases, and 4 bases stayed unmatched. There are 15 residues in the CDR3. Germline V gene lookup returns CDR1 KGHSH and CDR2 LQKENI. As DNA, the CDR3 is TGTGCCAGCTCACCCGTAGCGGGGGGCAAAGAGACCCAGTACTTC. As protein: CASSPVAGGKETQYF.

J is TRBJ2-5 and V is TRBV10-3; D is uncertain. CDR3 length equals 12 residues. Germline V gives CDR1 ENHRY, CDR2 SYGVKD. V was shortened by 0 bases and J by 5 bases, with 4 bases between the two germline ends. Written as DNA, the CDR3 is TGTGCCATCAGTGAGTCGCGGGAGACCCAGTACTTC. It specifies CAISESRETQYF.